Below are 2 T cell receptor beta chains sequenced from a single sample in a study of vaccination and CD4 T cells after COVID-19 (dated by TCRdb to between 2021 and 2024). The protocol used for the library was PCR. Sequencer: Illumina iSeq 100. TCR sequencing of DNA from cultured CD4+ T cells used the Oncomine TCR Beta short-read assay at the Johns Hopkins FTIC core. The public reads were quality trimmed at Q25 with fastp and then assembled into clones with MiXCR by TCRdb, keeping productive beta chains. Rows are unified per CDR3 protein, each entry keeping the most common DNA and genes. This sample holds 15,000 or so distinct CDR3 sequences; 52% were observed only once. Clones ranked in the top ten supply about 7.8% of the sample. Explained via the paper, the treatment or condition label denotes: approximately 10-day PBMC culture with coronavirus spike peptide pools or control peptides (ViraFEST assay).

Which antigens these TCRs recognize remains unknown. Material: CD4+ T cells from blood, cultured in vitro. The receptor source for this set is a human donor who had recovered from COVID-19.

This clonotype occurred a few times. CDR3 protein: CASSKIWDPTRAFF. The CDR3 DNA follows: TGTGCCAGTAGTAAGATTTGGGACCCAACCAGAGCTTTCTTT. The rearrangement uses TRBV19 and TRBJ1-1; TRBD1 might be the D (5 bases). The CDR3 is made up of 14 amino acids. With 4 bases removed from V and 10 bases from J, the gap between germline ends came to 19 bases. The V gene's germline CDR1 is LNHDA and CDR2 SQIVND (reference sequence).

This clonotype was seen a handful of times. V is TRBV7-2 and J is TRBJ2-1; 15 bases line up with TRBD2. From germline, CDR1 is SGHTA and CDR2 FQGNSA. CDR3 length: 24 residues. V shed 5 bases and J 0 bases; nucleotides not matched to a gene: 23. The CDR3 DNA follows: TGTGCCAGCAGCCATCCCGGGACAGGCACCGTCGGGACTAGCGGGAGGACCTCCTACAATGAGCAGTTCTTC. It translates to CASSHPGTGTVGTSGRTSYNEQFF.